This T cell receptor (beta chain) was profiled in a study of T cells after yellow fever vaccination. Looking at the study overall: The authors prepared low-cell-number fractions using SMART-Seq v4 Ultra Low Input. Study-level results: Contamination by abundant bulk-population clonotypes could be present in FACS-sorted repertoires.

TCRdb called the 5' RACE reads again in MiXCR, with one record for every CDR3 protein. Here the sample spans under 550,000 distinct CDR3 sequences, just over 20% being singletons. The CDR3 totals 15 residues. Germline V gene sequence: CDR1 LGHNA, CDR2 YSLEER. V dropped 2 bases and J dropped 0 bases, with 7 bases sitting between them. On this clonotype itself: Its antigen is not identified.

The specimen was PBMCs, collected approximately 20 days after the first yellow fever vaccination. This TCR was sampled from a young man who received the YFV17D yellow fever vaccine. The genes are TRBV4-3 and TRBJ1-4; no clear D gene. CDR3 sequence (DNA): TGCGCCAGCAGCCAACGGATCCCAACTAATGAAAAACTGTTTTTT. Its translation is CASSQRIPTNEKLFF.